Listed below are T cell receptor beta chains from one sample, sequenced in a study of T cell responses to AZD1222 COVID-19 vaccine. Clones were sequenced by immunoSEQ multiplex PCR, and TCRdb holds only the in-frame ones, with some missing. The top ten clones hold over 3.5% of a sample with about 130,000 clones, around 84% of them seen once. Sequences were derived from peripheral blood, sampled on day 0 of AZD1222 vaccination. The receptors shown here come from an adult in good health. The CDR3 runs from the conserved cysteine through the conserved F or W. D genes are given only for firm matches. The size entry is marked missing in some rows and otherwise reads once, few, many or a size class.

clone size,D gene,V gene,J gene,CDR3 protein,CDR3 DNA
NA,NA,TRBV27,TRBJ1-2,CASSLSANYGYTF,TGTGCCAGCAGTTTGAGTGCCAACTATGGCTACACCTTC
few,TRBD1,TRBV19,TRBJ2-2,CASKAGGVGGELFF,TGTGCCAGTAAGGCAGGGGGCGTAGGCGGGGAGCTGTTTTTT
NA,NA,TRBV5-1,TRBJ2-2,CASSLGRVKTGELFF,TGCGCCAGCAGCTTGGGACGGGTAAAGACCGGGGAGCTGTTTTTT
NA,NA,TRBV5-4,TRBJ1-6,CASSLSDSRNSPLHF,TGTGCCAGCAGCTTGTCGGACAGTAGGAATTCACCCCTCCACTTT
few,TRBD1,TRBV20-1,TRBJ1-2,CSARETGMIAVGYTF,TGCAGTGCTCGTGAGACAGGGATGATCGCTGTTGGCTACACCTTC
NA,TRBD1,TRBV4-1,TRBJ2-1,CASRGTGAYNEQFF,TGCGCCAGCCGGGGGACAGGGGCCTACAATGAGCAGTTCTTC
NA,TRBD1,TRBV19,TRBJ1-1,CASSIQTGGIGVNTEAFF,TGTGCCAGTAGTATCCAAACAGGGGGCATCGGGGTTAACACTGAAGCTTTCTTT
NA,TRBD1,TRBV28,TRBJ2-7,CASSTGVFYEQYF,TGTGCCAGCAGTACAGGGGTCTTCTACGAGCAGTACTTC
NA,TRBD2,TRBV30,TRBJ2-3,CAWGTSGGRGDTQYF,TGTGCCTGGGGGACTAGCGGGGGCCGCGGTGATACGCAGTATTTT
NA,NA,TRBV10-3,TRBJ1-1,CAISGDGEAFF,TGTGCCATCAGTGGGGACGGAGAAGCTTTCTTT
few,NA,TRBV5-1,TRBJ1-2,CASSLARGPSYGYTF,TGCGCCAGCAGCTTGGCACGGGGCCCATCGTATGGCTACACCTTC
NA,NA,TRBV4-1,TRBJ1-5,CASSQVGRPDQPQHF,TGCGCCAGCAGCCAAGTGGGCAGACCCGATCAGCCCCAGCATTTT
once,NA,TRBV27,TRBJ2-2,CASSLRLLGELFF,TGTGCCAGCAGTTTAAGGTTACTCGGGGAGCTGTTTTTT
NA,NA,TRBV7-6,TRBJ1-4,CASSQPDGSNEKLFF,TGTGCCAGCAGCCAACCGGACGGTTCTAATGAAAAACTGTTTTTT
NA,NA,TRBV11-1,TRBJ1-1,CASSALNTEAFF,TGTGCCAGCAGCGCCCTGAACACTGAAGCTTTCTTT
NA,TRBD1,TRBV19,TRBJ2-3,CASSQQGARISDTQYF,TGTGCCAGTAGTCAACAGGGGGCGCGGATCTCAGATACGCAGTATTTT
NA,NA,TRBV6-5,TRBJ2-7,CASSYSIYQSYEQYF,TGTGCCAGCAGTTACTCGATCTATCAGTCCTACGAGCAGTACTTC
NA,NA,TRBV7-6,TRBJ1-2,CASSSGVANYGYTF,TGTGCCAGCAGCTCAGGGGTCGCTAACTATGGCTACACCTTC
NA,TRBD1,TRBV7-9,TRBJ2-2,CASSLARQGLTGELFF,TGTGCCAGCAGCTTAGCGCGACAGGGTCTAACCGGGGAGCTGTTTTTT
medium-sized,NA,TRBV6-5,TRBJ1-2,CASSYSPGINYGYTF,TGTGCCAGCAGTTACTCCCCAGGAATTAACTATGGCTACACCTTC
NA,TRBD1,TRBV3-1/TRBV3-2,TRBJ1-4,CASSYRQGGNEKLFF,TGTGCCAGCAGCTATCGACAGGGGGGTAATGAAAAACTGTTTTTT
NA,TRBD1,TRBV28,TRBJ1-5,CASSLLYLWTGRNQPQHF,TGTGCCAGCAGTTTATTGTACCTGTGGACAGGCCGCAATCAGCCCCAGCATTTT
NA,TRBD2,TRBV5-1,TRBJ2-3,CASRVGLAGGTSTDTQYF,TGCGCCAGCCGAGTGGGACTAGCGGGGGGAACAAGTACAGATACGCAGTATTTT
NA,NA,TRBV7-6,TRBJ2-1,CASSAGLINEQFF,TGTGCCAGCAGCGCCGGACTGATCAATGAGCAGTTCTTC
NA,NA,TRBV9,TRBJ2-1,CASSVELRQGSSYNEQFF,TGTGCCAGCAGCGTAGAATTGAGGCAGGGGAGCTCCTACAATGAGCAGTTCTTC
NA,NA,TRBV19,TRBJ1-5,CASRENRSNQPQHF,TGTGCCAGTAGAGAGAACCGGAGCAATCAGCCCCAGCATTTT
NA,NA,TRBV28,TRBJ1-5,CASRPGVGQPQHF,TGTGCCAGCAGACCAGGGGTGGGACAGCCCCAGCATTTT
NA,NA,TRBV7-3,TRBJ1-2,CASSLGTGQGYTF,TGTGCCAGCAGCTTAGGTACAGGGCAGGGCTACACCTTC
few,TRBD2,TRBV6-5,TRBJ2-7,CASSRGGSYEQYF,TGTGCCAGCAGCCGGGGGGGATCCTACGAGCAGTACTTC
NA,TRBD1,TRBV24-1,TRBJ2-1,CATSAQDRASREQFF,TGTGCCACCAGTGCCCAAGACAGGGCTTCTCGGGAGCAGTTCTTC
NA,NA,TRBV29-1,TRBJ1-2,CSVESESYGYTF,TGCAGCGTTGAATCTGAATCCTATGGCTACACCTTC
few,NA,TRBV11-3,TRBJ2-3,CASSRDSTDTQYF,TGTGCCAGCAGCCGGGACAGCACAGATACGCAGTATTTT
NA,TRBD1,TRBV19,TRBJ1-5,CASSGGLGDSNQPQHF,TGTGCCAGCTCAGGGGGCCTCGGGGACAGCAATCAGCCCCAGCATTTT
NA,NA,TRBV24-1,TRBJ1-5,CAVSFDGNQPQHF,TGTGCCGTCTCGTTTGATGGCAATCAGCCCCAGCATTTT
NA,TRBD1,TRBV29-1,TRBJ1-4,CSVSQGAGNEKLFF,TGCAGCGTTTCTCAGGGGGCGGGGAATGAAAAACTGTTTTTT
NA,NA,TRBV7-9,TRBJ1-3,CASSLAGNTIYF,TGTGCCAGCAGCTTAGCTGGAAACACCATATATTTT
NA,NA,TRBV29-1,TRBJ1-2,CGISDRWGYTF,TGCGGGATTTCAGACAGGTGGGGCTACACCTTC
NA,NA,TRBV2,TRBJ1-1,CASSADRNTEAFF,TGTGCCAGCAGCGCCGACAGGAACACTGAAGCTTTCTTT
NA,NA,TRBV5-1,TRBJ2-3,CASTRGGLYTDTQYF,TGCGCCAGCACCCGAGGGGGGCTGTACACAGATACGCAGTATTTT
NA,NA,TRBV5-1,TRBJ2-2,CASSLNGGKNTGELFF,TGCGCCAGCAGCTTGAATGGCGGGAAGAACACCGGGGAGCTGTTTTTT
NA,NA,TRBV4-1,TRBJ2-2,CASRGSAAGELFF,TGCGCCAGCAGGGGAAGTGCGGCCGGGGAGCTGTTTTTT
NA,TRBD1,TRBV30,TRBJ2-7,CAWSVGTGGSNEQYF,TGTGCCTGGAGTGTAGGGACAGGGGGGAGTAACGAGCAGTACTTC
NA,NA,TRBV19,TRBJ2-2,CASSSVPGSGELFF,TGTGCCAGTAGTTCCGTTCCGGGTTCAGGGGAGCTGTTTTTT
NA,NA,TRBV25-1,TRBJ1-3,CASNSGSSGNTIYF,TGTGCCAGCAACAGTGGGAGCTCTGGAAACACCATATATTTT
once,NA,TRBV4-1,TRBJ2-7,CASSQLQGPYEQYF,TGCGCCAGCAGCCAACTACAGGGTCCCTACGAGCAGTACTTC
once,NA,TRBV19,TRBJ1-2,CASSIAQGNYGYTF,TGTGCCAGTAGTATAGCCCAGGGTAACTATGGCTACACCTTC
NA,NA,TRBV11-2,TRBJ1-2,CASSLGQTHYGYTF,TGTGCCAGCAGCTTAGGGCAGACCCACTATGGCTACACCTTC
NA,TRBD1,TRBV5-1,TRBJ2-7,CASSTGTGGLEQYF,TGCGCCAGCAGTACCGGGACAGGGGGTCTCGAGCAGTACTTC